The present T cell receptor beta chain was sequenced within a study of CD8+ T cells in alopecia areata (dated by TCRdb to 2016 to 2018). About the full investigation: To study T cell clonal expansion in alopecia areata, the researchers applied high-throughput TCRbeta sequencing to both the C3H/HeJ mouse model and human patients. TCRbeta CDR3 regions were amplified by immunoSEQ multiplex PCR using 35 Vbeta forward and 13 Jbeta reverse primers. RNA was extracted with the PAXgene miRNA kit for fixed scalp, the miRNeasy kit for PBMCs, and the RNeasy kit for mouse skin. Scalp clonality was compared across normal scalp (n=4), patchy alopecia areata scalp (n=8), and alopecia totalis/universalis scalp (n=8). Human TCRbeta sequencing covered scalp tissue and sorted CD4+ and CD8+ peripheral blood T cells from patchy and totalis/universalis alopecia areata patients and healthy controls. The study at large found these results: Compared with mice, TCR sequences shared between patients were less clear, possibly partly because of HLA diversity across the patient population. Higher clonality and more expanded CD8+ clones were observed in lesional scalp than in normal scalp, particularly in alopecia totalis/universalis, a finding suggestive of antigenic drive. Unlike mouse skin, which is dominated by gammadelta T cells, normal human skin has resident alphabeta T cells that are also sequenced, and this complicates analysis of the scalp TCR repertoire.

Concerning this clone itself: Its antigen is not yet known. Per-base quality was not reported, and no clone a single base away is much larger than it.

To prepare the library, the immunoSEQ multiplex PCR assay was applied. RNA was extracted from all samples and reverse transcribed into cDNA, which served as template for TCR sequencing. SuperScript III was used for first-strand cDNA synthesis, primed with a 2:1 mix of oligo-dT and random hexamers. A synthetic immune receptor repertoire was used to gauge amplification bias, and whatever bias remained was removed computationally. Processing in the source paper ran as follows. After raw reads were preprocessed to remove errors, the CDR3 was defined following IMGT conventions as running from the conserved cysteine to phenylalanine. Clonality was calculated as 1 minus Shannon entropy normalized by log2 of the number of productive unique TCRs. Scalp TCRbeta sequences were cross-referenced with sorted blood CD4 and CD8 repertoires so that the CD4 or CD8 identity of scalp clones could be inferred. The clones in this table, taken by TCRdb from immuneACCESS, are in-frame only. Not every clone is retained; where verified, under half of the shortfall comes from an unresolved V gene, and the cause of the rest is unknown. The V and J calls and clone size come from that table; D and trimming were worked out from the DNA. This sample holds approximately 99,000 clones; about 60% were observed only once. Around 23% of the sample is taken by the ten largest.

Peripheral blood and lesional scalp punch biopsies were obtained from patients with alopecia areata. PBMCs were separated by density centrifugation and stained for CD3, CD4 and CD8, after which CD4+ and CD8+ T cells were sorted on a FACSAria. The untreated alopecia areata patients were recruited through a multicenter biomarker study. In a few patients from the biomarker study, the blood CD8+ T cells went through an additional sort into NKG2D-low and NKG2D-high fractions. Its CDR3 holds 17 amino acids, cysteine through phenylalanine. The only DNA kept is the CDR3, 51 bases in frame from the first base. The germline ends are 17 bases apart after V is trimmed by 4 bases and J by 0 bases. CDR1 LGHNA and CDR2 YSLEER were looked up in the germline V gene.

In this chain, TRBV4-3 is recombined with TRBJ2-3, with the identity of the D gene unclear. Specimen: NKG2D-low CD8+ T cells sorted from blood. The cell subset or site label corresponds to: sorted CD8+ NKG2D-low blood T cells. The sequence came from a human donor with alopecia areata. The sequenced DNA: TGCGCCAGCAGCCCCACTCTCCTTCCGTCTAGCACAGATACGCAGTATTTT. This encodes CASSPTLLPSSTDTQYF.